Listed below are T cell receptor beta chains from one sample, sequenced in a study of beta chain features in type 1 diabetes. Using immunoSEQ multiplex PCR, the repertoire was profiled, and TCRdb retains in-frame clones only, with some absent. The sample lists more than 300,000 clones, roughly 9.8% occurring once. Sequenced input: central memory CD4+ T cells from blood. The receptors stem from a man aged 30 to 39 with type 1 diabetes. The CDR3 runs from the conserved cysteine through the conserved F or W. A D gene is named only where the DNA matches it firmly. Part of the rows lack a size; the others show once, few, many or a class for expanded clones.

CASTSSKGSETDTQYF	TGTGCCAGCACCTCGTCGAAAGGGTCAGAGACAGATACGCAGTATTTT	TRBJ2-3	-	few	TRBV28
CANGQGSNQPQHF	TGTGCCAACGGACAGGGTAGCAATCAGCCCCAGCATTTT	TRBJ1-5	TRBD1	few	TRBV10-3
CASSKGTGNTGELFF	TGTGCCAGCAGCAAGGGGACTGGGAACACCGGGGAGCTGTTTTTT	TRBJ2-2	-	-	TRBV7-8
CASSPLGAFSGNTIYF	TGTGCCAGCAGTCCCCTAGGCGCGTTCTCTGGAAACACCATATATTTT	TRBJ1-3	-	many	TRBV2
CAIGSGPDNYGYTF	TGTGCCATCGGCAGCGGGCCCGATAACTATGGCTACACCTTC	TRBJ1-2	-	few	TRBV10-3
CASSLLGAGGTEAFF	TGTGCCAGCAGTTTATTAGGGGCAGGTGGCACTGAAGCTTTCTTT	TRBJ1-1	-	few	TRBV28
CASSLQGASGYEQYF	TGTGCCAGCAGCTTACAGGGGGCAAGCGGTTACGAGCAGTACTTC	TRBJ2-7	TRBD1	-	TRBV11-3
CAILAGVSGELFF	TGTGCCATCCTTGCAGGGGTTTCCGGGGAGCTGTTTTTT	TRBJ2-2	-	-	TRBV10-3
CASSPTLGGANEQFF	TGCGCCAGCAGCCCGACCCTCGGAGGGGCCAATGAGCAGTTCTTC	TRBJ2-1	-	few	TRBV5-1
CASSMRAGEAYEQYF	TGTGCCAGTAGTATGAGAGCGGGAGAGGCCTACGAGCAGTACTTC	TRBJ2-7	TRBD2	many	TRBV19
CASIRGSGNTIYF	TGTGCCAGCATACGGGGCTCTGGAAACACCATATATTTT	TRBJ1-3	-	many	TRBV28
CASSIGTDYEQYF	TGTGCCAGCAGCATTGGGACAGACTACGAGCAGTACTTC	TRBJ2-7	TRBD1	-	TRBV7-6
CASSVGPSDTGELFF	TGTGCCAGCAGCGTAGGCCCCAGTGACACCGGGGAGCTGTTTTTT	TRBJ2-2	-	many	TRBV9
CAISTSSGRENEQFF	TGTGCCATCAGTACCTCTAGCGGCCGCGAGAATGAGCAGTTCTTC	TRBJ2-1	TRBD2	few	TRBV10-3
CASSPPQGDKNIQYF	TGTGCCAGCAGCCCGCCCCAGGGGGACAAAAACATTCAGTACTTC	TRBJ2-4	TRBD1	few	TRBV5-4
CASSQQWGASYGYTF	TGTGCCAGCAGCCAACAGTGGGGGGCTTCTTATGGCTACACCTTC	TRBJ1-2	-	few	TRBV27
CASRDRGSSYEQYF	TGTGCCAGCCGAGACAGGGGGAGCTCCTACGAGCAGTACTTC	TRBJ2-7	TRBD1	many	TRBV28
CASSQLSGTNEQFF	TGCGCCAGCAGCCAACTTAGCGGAACCAATGAGCAGTTCTTC	TRBJ2-1	-	-	TRBV7-2
CASSPGPGRYEQYF	TGTGCCAGCAGCCCGGGTCCCGGTCGGTACGAGCAGTACTTC	TRBJ2-7	-	-	TRBV6-1
CASSAGTEGGYTF	TGTGCCAGCAGCGCAGGGACAGAGGGTGGCTACACCTTC	TRBJ1-2	TRBD1	few	TRBV7-3
CASSRTGGTEAFF	TGCGCCAGCAGCCGAACAGGGGGGACTGAAGCTTTCTTT	TRBJ1-1	TRBD1	-	TRBV5-1
CASSLAKTRTEYF	TGTGCCAGCAGTTTAGCTAAGACCCGTACGGAGTACTTC	TRBJ2-7	-	few	TRBV28
CASSLDLTRSSYNEQFF	TGTGCCAGCAGCTTAGATCTTACAAGGAGCTCCTACAATGAGCAGTTCTTC	TRBJ2-1	-	few	TRBV11-2
CASSEVGKWWNEQFF	TGTGCCAGCAGTGAAGTGGGAAAGTGGTGGAATGAGCAGTTCTTC	TRBJ2-1	-	-	TRBV6-1
CASSGAGLNTGELFF	TGTGCCAGTAGTGGCGCGGGACTAAACACCGGGGAGCTGTTTTTT	TRBJ2-2	TRBD2	-	TRBV19
CASSLGQGRANQPQHF	TGTGCCAGCAGCTTAGGGCAGGGAAGAGCAAATCAGCCCCAGCATTTT	TRBJ1-5	-	-	TRBV7-2
CASSFSSTGELFF	TGTGCCAGCAGCTTCTCGAGTACCGGGGAGCTGTTTTTT	TRBJ2-2	-	many	TRBV7-8
CASSYRGVGELFF	TGTGCCAGCAGTTACAGGGGAGTCGGGGAGCTGTTTTTT	TRBJ2-2	TRBD1	-	TRBV27
CASSKTTYGGELFF	TGTGCCAGCAGCAAAACTACCTATGGCGGGGAGCTGTTTTTT	TRBJ2-2	-	-	TRBV7-3
CASSTPEGDKAPGYTF	TGTGCCAGTAGCACTCCGGAAGGGGACAAGGCCCCTGGCTACACCTTC	TRBJ1-2	-	-	TRBV19
CASTTGTGIIQYF	TGTGCCAGCACCACTGGGACAGGGATCATTCAGTACTTC	TRBJ2-4	TRBD1	few	TRBV6-1
CASSDRRGGYTF	TGTGCCAGCAGCGACCGAAGAGGTGGCTACACCTTC	TRBJ1-2	-	few	TRBV11-3
CASSLLGGRETQYF	TGTGCCAGCAGCTTGCTAGGGGGAAGGGAGACCCAGTACTTC	TRBJ2-5	-	-	TRBV5-4
CASSQGGSGYGYTF	TGTGCCAGCAGCCAAGGGGGGAGTGGCTATGGCTACACCTTC	TRBJ1-2	-	-	TRBV4-2
CAWSRLSRLQDTGELFF	TGTGCCTGGAGCCGCCTTTCGAGGCTGCAGGACACCGGGGAGCTGTTTTTT	TRBJ2-2	-	many	TRBV30
CASSHNSGTSYRNEQFF	TGTGCCAGCAGTCACAACTCCGGGACTAGCTACCGTAATGAGCAGTTCTTC	TRBJ2-1	TRBD2	-	TRBV28
CASSLYTGESETQYF	TGTGCTAGCAGCTTATACACGGGAGAGTCGGAGACCCAGTACTTC	TRBJ2-5	-	many	TRBV7-7
CSVEEGEQYF	TGCAGCGTTGAGGAGGGCGAGCAGTACTTC	TRBJ2-7	-	few	TRBV29-1
CASSPHAGLAGDAETQYF	TGTGCCAGCAGTCCCCACGCGGGACTAGCGGGAGATGCGGAGACCCAGTACTTC	TRBJ2-5	TRBD2	-	TRBV27
CASSDLLFRDSEAQETQYF	TGCGCCAGCAGTGACCTCCTTTTCCGGGACTCCGAGGCCCAAGAGACCCAGTACTTC	TRBJ2-5	-	few	TRBV10-2
CSVVPVFGRGSTGELFF	TGCAGCGTTGTACCGGTTTTCGGGAGAGGATCCACCGGGGAGCTGTTTTTT	TRBJ2-2	-	few	TRBV29-1
CATRALAGAGELFF	TGTGCCACGAGGGCGCTAGCGGGAGCCGGGGAGCTGTTTTTT	TRBJ2-2	TRBD2	few	TRBV6-6
CASSLAANYGYTF	TGTGCCAGCAGCTTGGCGGCTAACTATGGCTACACCTTC	TRBJ1-2	-	-	TRBV5-4
CASRPQRGRGSNQPQHF	TGTGCCAGCAGACCCCAGCGGGGCAGGGGGAGCAATCAGCCCCAGCATTTT	TRBJ1-5	TRBD1	-	TRBV27
CASSQDWTAPTYEQYF	TGCGCCAGCAGCCAAGATTGGACAGCTCCAACCTACGAGCAGTACTTC	TRBJ2-7	-	many	TRBV4-3
CASSFVAASYEQYF	TGTGCCAGCAGCTTTGTAGCGGCCTCCTACGAGCAGTACTTC	TRBJ2-7	-	-	TRBV7-9
CASSSPGTSGYYQETQYF	TGTGCCAGCAGCTCGCCCGGGACTAGCGGTTATTACCAAGAGACCCAGTACTTC	TRBJ2-5	TRBD2	-	TRBV7-8
CASSLASRSSDFPGELFF	TGTGCCAGCAGCTTAGCATCTCGGTCTAGCGACTTCCCCGGGGAGCTGTTTTTT	TRBJ2-2	-	-	TRBV11-2
CASSLALAGGTDTQYF	TGCGCCAGCAGCTTGGCCCTAGCGGGAGGCACAGATACGCAGTATTTT	TRBJ2-3	TRBD2	few	TRBV5-1
CASSSRSSGTYNEQFF	TGTGCCAGCAGCTCTCGGAGTAGCGGGACTTACAATGAGCAGTTCTTC	TRBJ2-1	TRBD2	few	TRBV11-2